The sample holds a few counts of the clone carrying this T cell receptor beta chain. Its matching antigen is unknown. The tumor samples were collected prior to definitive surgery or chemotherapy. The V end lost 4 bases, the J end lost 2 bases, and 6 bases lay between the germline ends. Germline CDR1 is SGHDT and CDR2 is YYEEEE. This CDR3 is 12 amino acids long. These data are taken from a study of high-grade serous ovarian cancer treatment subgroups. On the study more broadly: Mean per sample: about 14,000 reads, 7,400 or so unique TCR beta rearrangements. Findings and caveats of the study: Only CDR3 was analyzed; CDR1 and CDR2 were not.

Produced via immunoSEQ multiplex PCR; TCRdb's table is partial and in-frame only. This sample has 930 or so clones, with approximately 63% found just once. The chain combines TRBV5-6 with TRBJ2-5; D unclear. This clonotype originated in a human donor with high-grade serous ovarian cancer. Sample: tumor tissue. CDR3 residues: CASSEPQETQYF. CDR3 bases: TGTGCCAGCAGCGAACCACAAGAGACCCAGTACTTC. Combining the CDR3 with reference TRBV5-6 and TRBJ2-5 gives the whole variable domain DAGVTQSPTHLIKTRGQQVTLRCSPKSGHDTVSWYQQALGQGPQFIFQYYEEEERQRGNFPDRFSGHQFPNYSSELNVNALLLGDSALYLCASSEPQETQYFGPGTRLLVL.